This T cell receptor beta chain is from a study of blood T cell repertoires in COVID-19. Sequencing was performed with immunoSEQ multiplex PCR; in TCRdb, only in-frame clones are kept and a portion is missing. The data show 200,000 to 250,000 clones, around 90% seen once. This TCR came from a man in his thirties or forties with COVID-19, enrolled during active disease. The sequenced sample consisted of peripheral blood.

The CDR3 nucleotides read TGTGCCAGCAGCCGTTTGTTCTACCAAGAGACCCAGTACTTC. Protein: CASSRLFYQETQYF. The chain links TRBV6-5 to TRBJ2-5; the D is unclear. CDR1 is MNHEY and CDR2 is SVGAGI in the germline V gene. The CDR3 covers 14 residues. With 6 bases removed from V and 0 bases from J, the gap between germline ends came to 11 bases.